The 16 T cell receptor beta chains below all came from one sample that was sequenced in a study of human T cells and chemical hapten exposure. A single record per CDR3 protein comes from TCRdb applying MiXCR to the RACE reads. The data show roughly 200,000 distinct CDR3 sequences, about 25% seen once. Time point defined: patch test 3, about 24 weeks after DPC sensitization. Treatment reported: therapeutic diphenylcyclopropenone sensitization with weekly scalp DPC. The specimen was whole blood, collected in connection with sensitization to the hapten diphenylcyclopropenone (DPC). These receptor sequences come from a middle-aged woman with alopecia areata. Some clones in this sample may be carry-over from other donors' samples.

About this clonotype: A read error may produce the germline difference seen at one junction end. V usage is TRBV7-7 and J usage is TRBJ2-7; D is unclear. The CDR3 is 13 residues long. Per the germline V gene, CDR1 is SSHAT and CDR2 is FNYEAQ (reference sequence). The CDR3 sequence is CASSLRRGGEQYF. In DNA form, the CDR3 reads TGTGCTAGCAGCTTACGGCGTGGTGGAGAGCAGTACTTC.

This clonotype was picked up many times. The chain carries TRBV20-1 and TRBJ1-5; perhaps TRBD1 as D (5 bases). The length of the CDR3 is 15 residues. The germline V and J ends were trimmed by 5 bases and 7 bases, with 21 bases remaining between them. Germline loops: CDR1 DFQATT, CDR2 SNEGSKA (reference sequence). The CDR3 protein is CSAGRGAALSQPQHF. DNA of the CDR3: TGCAGTGCTGGAAGAGGGGCGGCTCTTTCACAGCCCCAGCATTTT.

This clonotype occurred a few times. The chain carries TRBV6-5 and TRBJ1-6; D remains unclear. Germline CDR1 reads MNHEY; CDR2 reads SVGAGI. The CDR3 length is 13 residues. V was trimmed by 10 bases and J by 7 bases, leaving 14 bases between them. In DNA, the CDR3 is TGTGCCACGGGTATAGGAGTAAATTCACCCCTCCACTTT. Translation: CATGIGVNSPLHF.

This clonotype was detected a few times. Germline and junction disagree at one end, which may indicate a read error. The rearrangement uses TRBV20-1 and TRBJ2-1; 9 positions agree with TRBD2. This CDR3 contains 14 residues. Germline-derived CDR1 and CDR2 are DFQATT and SNEGSKA (reference sequence). The CDR3 protein is CSAIAGVTYNGQFF. The CDR3 DNA follows: TGCAGTGCAATAGCGGGAGTGACCTACAATGGGCAGTTCTTC.

This clonotype was detected only a few times. The rearrangement joins TRBV7-9 to TRBJ2-7; no reliable D call. The CDR3 has 13 residues. Germline V gene data show CDR1 as SEHNR and CDR2 as FQNEAQ (reference sequence). Trimming pared 5 bases from V and 4 bases from J, leaving 12 bases between. The CDR3 is CASSILPGYEQYF. CDR3 coding DNA: TGTGCCAGCAGCATCCTACCAGGATACGAGCAGTACTTC.

This clonotype appeared a few times. The CDR3, as DNA: TGTGCCAGCAGCTTTAGCGGGAGGGCCGTTATTAGCTCCTACGAGCAGTACTTC. This encodes CASSFSGRAVISSYEQYF. The chain employs TRBV7-9 and TRBJ2-7; 11 nucleotides line up with TRBD2. The CDR3 has 18 residues. V shed 3 bases and J 0 bases; nucleotides not matched to a gene: 10. Germline V gene lookup returns CDR1 SEHNR and CDR2 FQNEAQ (reference sequence).

The chain combines TRBV7-9 with TRBJ2-5; D gene unclear. The CDR3 loop spans 13 amino acids. Trimming left V 5 bases short and J 5 bases short, with 12 bases between. Per the germline V gene, CDR1 is SEHNR and CDR2 is FQNEAQ (reference sequence). CDR3 amino acids: CASSPSFGETQYF. For the CDR3, the DNA is TGTGCCAGCAGCCCGAGTTTCGGGGAGACCCAGTACTTC.

The rearrangement links TRBV10-3 to TRBJ2-4, with 7 bases lining up with TRBD1. The trim removed 1 base at V and 3 bases at J, leaving 9 bases unmatched. This CDR3 is built from 17 residues. Germline CDR1 ENHRY, CDR2 SYGVKD. CDR3 residues: CAISEWGTDGGKNIQYF. DNA of the CDR3: TGTGCCATCAGTGAGTGGGGGACAGACGGAGGCAAAAACATTCAGTACTTC.

The chain carries TRBV5-1 and TRBJ2-1; 11 bases match TRBD1. Germline CDR1 is SGHRS and CDR2 is YFSETQ. The V gene end was trimmed by 2 bases and the J gene end by 8 bases; junction bases not matched to a gene: 3. The CDR3 is 14 residues long. CDR3 DNA sequence: TGCGCCAGCAGCTTCGGACAGGGGGCTTATGAGCAGTTCTTC. Translated: CASSFGQGAYEQFF. The whole variable domain, filled in from reference TRBV5-1 and TRBJ2-1, reads KAGVTQTPRYLIKTRGQQVTLSCSPISGHRSVSWYQQTPGQGLQFLFEYFSETQRNKGNFPGRFSGRQFSNSRSEMNVSTLELGDSALYLCASSFGQGAYEQFFGPGTRLTVL.

This clonotype was detected many times. The chain combines TRBV29-1 with TRBJ2-1, with 8 bases identical to TRBD2. This CDR3 has 15 residues. The germline gives CDR1 SQVTM, CDR2 ANQGSEA. The trim removed 7 bases at V and 0 bases at J, leaving 8 bases unmatched. This CDR3 is CSAYSGTFSYNEQFF. The CDR3 coding sequence is TGCAGCGCTTATAGCGGGACCTTCTCCTACAATGAGCAGTTCTTC.

V is TRBV7-9 and J is TRBJ1-6, with 8 positions matching TRBD1. The CDR3 is 14 residues long. V was pared by 1 base and J by 7 bases, with 0 bases of the junction left unmatched. The germline CDR1 and CDR2 sequences are SEHNR and FQNEAQ (reference sequence). The CDR3 DNA is TGTGCCAGCAGCTTAGGGGACAGGAATTCACCCCTCCACTTT. This codes for CASSLGDRNSPLHF. Full variable domain (outside the CDR3, taken from reference TRBV7-9 and TRBJ1-6): DTGVSQNPRHKITKRGQNVTFRCDPISEHNRLYWYRQTLGQGPEFLTYFQNEAQLEKSRLLSDRFSAERPKGSFSTLEIQRTEQGDSAMYLCASSLGDRNSPLHFGNGTRLTVT.

The chain combines TRBV28 with TRBJ2-7, with 7 bases matching TRBD1. Trimming cost V 2 bases and J 2 bases; bases outside gene matches: 9. Per the germline V gene, CDR1 is MDHEN and CDR2 is SYDVKM. This CDR3 is 16 amino acids long. The CDR3 bases are TGTGCCAGCAGTTTAGGACAGGACCCCTCGACCTACGAGCAGTACTTC. It specifies CASSLGQDPSTYEQYF.

Only a few counts were recorded for this clonotype. The J gene is TRBJ2-7, the V gene TRBV20-1, with 11 positions matching TRBD2. The CDR3 contains 18 residues. With 0 bases clipped from V and 2 bases from J, the junction kept 12 bases outside the gene matches. Germline assignment: CDR1 DFQATT and CDR2 SNEGSKA (reference sequence). The CDR3 bases are TGCAGTGCTAGAGATTCAGCACTAGCGGGAGCTCCCGCCTACGAGCAGTACTTC. As protein: CSARDSALAGAPAYEQYF.

The genes are TRBV28 and TRBJ1-1; D is unresolved. This CDR3 region has 15 residues. Germline V CDR1 and CDR2: MDHEN, SYDVKM. Trimming took 1 base from V and 0 from J, leaving 9 bases between them. In DNA, the CDR3 is TGTGCCAGCAGTTTATTAGGCGGCTTGAACACTGAAGCTTTCTTT. Translated, it gives CASSLLGGLNTEAFF.

V usage is TRBV28 and J usage is TRBJ2-3, with no clear D. This CDR3 has 10 residues. CDR1 and CDR2 from the germline V gene are MDHEN and SYDVKM. Trimming left V 5 bases short and J 9 bases short, with 6 bases between. CDR3 sequence reads: CASSTRTQYF. The CDR3 DNA follows: TGTGCCAGCAGTACCCGGACGCAGTATTTT.

This clonotype has a handful of counts. V and J are TRBV20-1 and TRBJ1-2, with a tentative D call TRBD1 (6 bases). Germline V gene data show CDR1 as DFQATT and CDR2 as SNEGSKA (reference sequence). The V gene lost 0 bases and the J gene lost 4 bases, with 18 bases spanning the gap. This CDR3 contains 16 residues. The chain's CDR3 is CSARDSRGGASYGYTF. The DNA of the CDR3 is TGCAGTGCTAGAGACTCGAGGGGGGGCGCTTCCTATGGCTACACCTTC.